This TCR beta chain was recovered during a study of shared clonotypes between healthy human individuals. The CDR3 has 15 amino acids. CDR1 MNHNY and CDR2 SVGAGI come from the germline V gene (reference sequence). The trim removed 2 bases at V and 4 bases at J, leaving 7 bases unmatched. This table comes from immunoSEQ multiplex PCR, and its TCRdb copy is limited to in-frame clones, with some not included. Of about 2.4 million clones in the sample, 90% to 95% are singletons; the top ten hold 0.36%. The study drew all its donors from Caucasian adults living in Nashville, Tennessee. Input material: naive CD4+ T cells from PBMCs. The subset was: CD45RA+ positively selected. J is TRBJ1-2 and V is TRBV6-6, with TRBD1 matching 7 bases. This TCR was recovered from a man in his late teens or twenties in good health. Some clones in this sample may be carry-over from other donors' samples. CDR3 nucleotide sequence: TGTGCCAGCAGTTACCGGGACAGAAAAGTCTATGGCTACACCTTC. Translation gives CASSYRDRKVYGYTF.